The 4 T cell receptor beta chains given below trace back to one sample, sequenced in a study of blood T cell repertoires in COVID-19. Some clones are missing from TCRdb's copy, which holds only in-frame ones; the method was immunoSEQ multiplex PCR. The sample carries around 200,000 clones, 70% to 90% recorded once. The sample taken for sequencing was peripheral blood. The receptor source for this set is a man aged 50 to 59 with acute or convalescent COVID-19.

J is TRBJ1-3 and V is TRBV7-9; D uncertain. V lost 7 bases, J lost 0 bases, and 16 bases lay in between. Germline V gene data show CDR1 as SEHNR and CDR2 as FQNEAQ (reference sequence). CDR3 size: 16 residues. The CDR3 DNA sequence: TGTGCCAGCAAACTAGGGCGGCCGAGCTCTGGAAACACCATATATTTT. This gives the protein CASKLGRPSSGNTIYF.

J is TRBJ1-5 and V is TRBV27; 9 bases map to TRBD1. Germline trimming cut 6 bases from V and 0 bases from J; bases unmatched to any gene: 3. The CDR3 is 15 residues long. Germline lookup yields CDR1 MNHEY and CDR2 SMNVEV (reference sequence). The CDR3 coding sequence is TGTGCCAGCAGGACAGGGGGAAATAGCAATCAGCCCCAGCATTTT. This codes for CASRTGGNSNQPQHF.

V usage is TRBV30 and J usage is TRBJ1-2; 11 bases match TRBD1. V shed 4 bases, J shed 7 bases, and the junction held 8 bases outside the gene matches. The CDR3 totals 14 residues. Germline V CDR1 and CDR2: GTSNPN, SVGIG (reference sequence). The CDR3 loop is CAWNRDRGESGYTF. CDR3 sequence (DNA): TGTGCCTGGAACAGGGACAGGGGGGAGAGTGGCTACACCTTC.

The V call is TRBV3-1 (or the pseudogene TRBV3-2), the J call TRBJ2-5; 10 positions agree with TRBD2. CDR1 is LGHDT, CDR2 YNNKEL, per germline (reference sequence). This CDR3 contains 16 residues. V shed 1 base and J 1 base; nucleotides not matched to a gene: 3. The CDR3 region is CASSQGIAGGQETQYF. CDR3 nucleotide sequence: TGTGCCAGCAGCCAAGGGATAGCGGGGGGCCAAGAGACCCAGTACTTC.